The clone carrying this T cell receptor beta chain appeared once. The antigen is not known. This CDR3 has 15 residues. V shed 3 bases and J 2 bases; nucleotides not matched to a gene: 4. Germline assignment: CDR1 MGHRA and CDR2 YSYEKL. Both 60 Vbeta primers and 13 Jbeta primers went into the PCR. Sequencing was performed with immunoSEQ multiplex PCR; in TCRdb, only in-frame clones are kept and a portion is missing. This sample has 100,000 or so clones, with roughly three quarters found just once. Healthy bone marrow donors made up the cohort. The sample is drawn from a study of cytomegalovirus exposure and HLA in healthy donors. Study information: A preliminary data release comprised around 85 million unique TCRs obtained from HLA-typed donors. Findings and limits, study-wide: Using a false discovery rate of 0.05, a later analysis showed that approximately 16,000 TCR beta sequences were associated with HLA alleles. Several of the most significant clusters appeared linked to common viral pathogens, based on a later analysis.

This sequence was found in a female donor in good health and CMV-seropositive. Specimen: PBMCs. The chain couples TRBV4-1 to TRBJ2-3; TRBD1 aligns across 8 bases. The CDR3, as DNA: TGCGCCAGCAGCCACAGACAGGGGAACACAGATACGCAGTATTTT. Protein product: CASSHRQGNTDTQYF.